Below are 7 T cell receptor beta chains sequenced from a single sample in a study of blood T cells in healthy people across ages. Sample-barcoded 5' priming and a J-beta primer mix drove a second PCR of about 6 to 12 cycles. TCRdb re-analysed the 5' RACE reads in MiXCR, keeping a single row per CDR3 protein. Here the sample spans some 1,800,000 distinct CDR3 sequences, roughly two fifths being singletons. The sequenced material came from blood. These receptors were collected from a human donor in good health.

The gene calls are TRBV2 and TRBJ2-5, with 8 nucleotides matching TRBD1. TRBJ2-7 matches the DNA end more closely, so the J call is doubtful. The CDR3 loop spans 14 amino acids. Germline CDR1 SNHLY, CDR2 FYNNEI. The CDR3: CASKEPGQAHEQYF. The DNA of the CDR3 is TGTGCCAGTAAAGAACCGGGACAGGCCCACGAGCAGTACTTC.

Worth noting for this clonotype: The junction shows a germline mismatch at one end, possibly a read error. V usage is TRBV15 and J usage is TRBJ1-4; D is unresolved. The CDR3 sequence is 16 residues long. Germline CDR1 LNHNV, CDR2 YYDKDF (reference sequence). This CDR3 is CATSRESGILNEELFF. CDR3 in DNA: TGTGCCACCAGCAGAGAGTCGGGGATACTTAATGAAGAACTGTTTTTT. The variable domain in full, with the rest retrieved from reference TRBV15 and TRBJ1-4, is DAMVIQNPRYQVTQFGKPVTLSCSQTLNHNVMYWYQQKSSQAPKLLFHYYDKDFNNEADTPDNFQSRRPNTSFCFLDIRSPGLGDTAMYLCATSRESGILNEELFFGSGTQLSVL.

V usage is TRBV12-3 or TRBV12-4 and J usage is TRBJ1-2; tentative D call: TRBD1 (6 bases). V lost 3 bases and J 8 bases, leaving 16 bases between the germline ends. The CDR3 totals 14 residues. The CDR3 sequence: CASSFSRGIGGYTF. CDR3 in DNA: TGTGCCAGCAGTTTCTCCAGGGGAATAGGGGGCTACACCTTC.

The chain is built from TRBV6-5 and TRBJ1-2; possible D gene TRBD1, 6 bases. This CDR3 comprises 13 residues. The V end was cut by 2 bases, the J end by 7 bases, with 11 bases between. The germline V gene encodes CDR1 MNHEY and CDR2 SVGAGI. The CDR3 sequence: CASSYGQSSGYTF. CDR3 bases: TGTGCCAGCAGTTACGGACAGTCTTCTGGCTACACCTTC.

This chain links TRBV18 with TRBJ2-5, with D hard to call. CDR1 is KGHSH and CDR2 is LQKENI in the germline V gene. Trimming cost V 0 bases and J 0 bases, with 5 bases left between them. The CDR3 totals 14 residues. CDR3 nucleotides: TGTGCCAGCTCACCACCGTCAAACCAAGAGACCCAGTACTTC. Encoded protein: CASSPPSNQETQYF.

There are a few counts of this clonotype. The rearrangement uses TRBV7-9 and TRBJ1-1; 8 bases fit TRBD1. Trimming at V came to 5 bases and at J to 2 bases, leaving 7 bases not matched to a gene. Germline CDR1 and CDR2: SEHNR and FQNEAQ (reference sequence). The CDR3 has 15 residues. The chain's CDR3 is CASSLGPGGNTEAFF. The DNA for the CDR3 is TGTGCCAGCAGCCTAGGGCCAGGGGGCAACACTGAAGCTTTCTTT. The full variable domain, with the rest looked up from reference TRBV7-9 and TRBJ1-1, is DTGVSQNPRHKITKRGQNVTFRCDPISEHNRLYWYRQTLGQGPEFLTYFQNEAQLEKSRLLSDRFSAERPKGSFSTLEIQRTEQGDSAMYLCASSLGPGGNTEAFFGQGTRLTVV.

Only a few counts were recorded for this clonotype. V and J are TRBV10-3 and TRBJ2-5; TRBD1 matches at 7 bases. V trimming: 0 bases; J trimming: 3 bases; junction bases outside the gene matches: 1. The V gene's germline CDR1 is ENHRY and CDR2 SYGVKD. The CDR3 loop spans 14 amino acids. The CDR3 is CAISESGQKETQYF. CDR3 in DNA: TGTGCCATCAGTGAGTCGGGACAGAAAGAGACCCAGTACTTC.